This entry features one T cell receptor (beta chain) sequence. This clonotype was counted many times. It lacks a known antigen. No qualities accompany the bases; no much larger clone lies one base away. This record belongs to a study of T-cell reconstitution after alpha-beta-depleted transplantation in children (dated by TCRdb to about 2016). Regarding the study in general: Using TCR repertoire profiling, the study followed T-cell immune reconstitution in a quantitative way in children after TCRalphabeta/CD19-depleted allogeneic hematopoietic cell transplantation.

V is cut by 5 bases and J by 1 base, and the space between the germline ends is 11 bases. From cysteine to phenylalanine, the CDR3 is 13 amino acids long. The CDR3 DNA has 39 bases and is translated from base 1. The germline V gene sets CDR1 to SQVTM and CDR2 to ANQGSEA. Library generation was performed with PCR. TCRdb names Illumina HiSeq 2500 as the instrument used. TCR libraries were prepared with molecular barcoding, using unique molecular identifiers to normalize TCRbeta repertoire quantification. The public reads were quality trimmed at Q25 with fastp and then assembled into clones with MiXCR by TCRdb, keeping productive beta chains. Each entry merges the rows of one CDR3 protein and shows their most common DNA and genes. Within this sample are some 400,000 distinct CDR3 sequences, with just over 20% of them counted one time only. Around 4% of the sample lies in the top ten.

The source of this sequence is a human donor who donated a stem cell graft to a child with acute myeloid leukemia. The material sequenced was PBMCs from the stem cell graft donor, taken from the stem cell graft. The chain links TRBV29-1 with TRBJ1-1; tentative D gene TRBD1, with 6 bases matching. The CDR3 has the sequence CSVLGAGNTEAFF. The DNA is TGCAGCGTTTTGGGGGCAGGGAACACTGAAGCTTTCTTT.